The rows below give T cell receptor beta chains drawn from one sample of a study of blood T cell repertoires in COVID-19. Data came from immunoSEQ multiplex PCR; TCRdb stores just in-frame clones and leaves some out. The sample gives 130,000 or so clones, 75% to 90% of which show up once; roughly 3.9% is in the top ten. Sequencing used peripheral blood. These receptors all stem from a man in his fifties or sixties with COVID-19, enrolled during active disease. The CDR3 runs from the conserved cysteine through the conserved F or W. The order of the fields is D gene, J gene, clone size, V gene, CDR3 protein, CDR3 DNA. D genes are given only for firm matches. Clone size appears in some rows only: once, few, many, or a class for an expanded clone.

D gene: -
J gene: TRBJ1-5
clone size: -
V gene: TRBV6-5
CDR3 protein: CASSSQLRRGNQPQHF
CDR3 DNA: TGTGCCAGCAGTTCCCAGCTCCGCCGCGGGAATCAGCCCCAGCATTTT

D gene: TRBD2
J gene: TRBJ2-2
clone size: -
V gene: TRBV2
CDR3 protein: CARELAGDNTGELFF
CDR3 DNA: TGTGCCAGAGAACTAGCGGGGGACAACACCGGGGAGCTGTTTTTT

D gene: -
J gene: TRBJ1-6
clone size: -
V gene: TRBV11-2
CDR3 protein: CASSLVRFSPLHF
CDR3 DNA: TGTGCCAGCAGCTTAGTCAGGTTTTCACCCCTCCACTTT

D gene: TRBD1
J gene: TRBJ1-6
clone size: few
V gene: TRBV27
CDR3 protein: CASRKTGGESPLHF
CDR3 DNA: TGTGCCAGCAGGAAAACAGGGGGCGAATCACCCCTCCACTTT

D gene: -
J gene: TRBJ1-3
clone size: -
V gene: TRBV6-4
CDR3 protein: CASSPTSNSGNTIYF
CDR3 DNA: TGTGCCAGCAGTCCCACCTCTAACTCTGGAAACACCATATATTTT

D gene: TRBD1
J gene: TRBJ1-2
clone size: -
V gene: TRBV7-3
CDR3 protein: CASSFDRGGGYTF
CDR3 DNA: TGTGCCAGCAGCTTTGACAGGGGAGGAGGCTACACCTTC

D gene: TRBD1
J gene: TRBJ2-5
clone size: -
V gene: TRBV11-2
CDR3 protein: CASSSSGGIETQYF
CDR3 DNA: TGTGCCAGCAGCTCTTCAGGGGGCATAGAGACCCAGTACTTC

D gene: -
J gene: TRBJ1-1
clone size: -
V gene: TRBV10-3
CDR3 protein: CAIRDSSMNTEAFF
CDR3 DNA: TGTGCCATCAGAGACAGCTCCATGAACACTGAAGCTTTCTTT

D gene: TRBD1
J gene: TRBJ2-7
clone size: -
V gene: TRBV18
CDR3 protein: CASSFGTAWEQYF
CDR3 DNA: TGTGCCAGCTCATTCGGGACAGCCTGGGAGCAGTACTTC

D gene: -
J gene: TRBJ1-2
clone size: -
V gene: TRBV5-4
CDR3 protein: CASSLSQNYGYTF
CDR3 DNA: TGTGCCAGCAGCTTGTCCCAAAACTATGGCTACACCTTC

D gene: -
J gene: TRBJ1-3
clone size: -
V gene: TRBV4-3
CDR3 protein: CASSQDRVSGNTIYF
CDR3 DNA: TGCGCCAGCAGCCAAGACAGGGTCTCTGGAAACACCATATATTTT

D gene: TRBD1
J gene: TRBJ1-1
clone size: -
V gene: TRBV28
CDR3 protein: CAIAGQIEAFF
CDR3 DNA: TGTGCCATTGCGGGACAGATTGAAGCTTTCTTT

D gene: -
J gene: TRBJ2-7
clone size: -
V gene: TRBV11-3
CDR3 protein: CASSRANNNGEQYF
CDR3 DNA: TGTGCCAGCAGCCGAGCGAATAACAACGGGGAGCAGTACTTC

D gene: -
J gene: TRBJ2-7
clone size: -
V gene: TRBV4-3
CDR3 protein: CASSQEIETPGYEQYF
CDR3 DNA: TGCGCCAGCAGCCAAGAAATTGAGACGCCGGGCTACGAGCAGTACTTC

D gene: -
J gene: TRBJ1-6
clone size: once
V gene: TRBV7-9
CDR3 protein: CASSFLQYNSPLHF
CDR3 DNA: TGTGCCAGCAGCTTTCTACAGTATAATTCACCCCTCCACTTT

D gene: TRBD1
J gene: TRBJ1-6
clone size: -
V gene: TRBV2
CDR3 protein: CASSTRQGENRGYSPLHF
CDR3 DNA: TGTGCCAGCAGTACACGACAGGGGGAAAATCGGGGCTATTCACCCCTCCACTTT

D gene: TRBD1
J gene: TRBJ2-4
clone size: -
V gene: TRBV5-1
CDR3 protein: CASSLTTGTGLYF
CDR3 DNA: TGCGCCAGCAGCTTGACAACCGGGACAGGGCTGTACTTC

D gene: -
J gene: TRBJ1-3
clone size: -
V gene: TRBV16
CDR3 protein: CASSQLTASGNTIYF
CDR3 DNA: TGTGCCAGCAGCCAGTTGACAGCTTCTGGAAACACCATATATTTT

D gene: -
J gene: TRBJ2-7
clone size: -
V gene: TRBV18
CDR3 protein: CASSLAFGDLYEQYF
CDR3 DNA: TGTGCCAGCTCACTAGCTTTTGGAGACCTCTACGAGCAGTACTTC

D gene: TRBD1
J gene: TRBJ2-1
clone size: -
V gene: TRBV6-1
CDR3 protein: CASSEANPRQGGFF
CDR3 DNA: TGTGCCAGCAGTGAAGCGAACCCTAGACAGGGGGGGTTCTTC

D gene: TRBD1
J gene: TRBJ1-1
clone size: -
V gene: TRBV5-1
CDR3 protein: CASSGGQGMNTEAFF
CDR3 DNA: TGCGCCAGCAGCGGGGGACAGGGTATGAACACTGAAGCTTTCTTT

D gene: TRBD1
J gene: TRBJ1-2
clone size: few
V gene: TRBV6-5
CDR3 protein: CASSPGTGAGYTF
CDR3 DNA: TGTGCCAGCAGTCCCGGGACAGGTGCTGGCTACACCTTC

D gene: -
J gene: TRBJ1-1
clone size: -
V gene: TRBV7-3
CDR3 protein: CASSSMSSTEAFF
CDR3 DNA: TGTGCCAGCAGCTCCATGAGTTCCACTGAAGCTTTCTTT

D gene: -
J gene: TRBJ1-2
clone size: -
V gene: TRBV6-5
CDR3 protein: CASSSHPTANYGYTF
CDR3 DNA: TGTGCCAGCAGTTCCCACCCGACAGCTAACTATGGCTACACCTTC

D gene: -
J gene: TRBJ2-3
clone size: -
V gene: TRBV12-3/TRBV12-4
CDR3 protein: CASSLGGDTQYF
CDR3 DNA: TGTGCCAGCAGTTTAGGCGGAGATACGCAGTATTTT

D gene: TRBD1
J gene: TRBJ1-1
clone size: -
V gene: TRBV27
CDR3 protein: CASRSSKIQGWENTEAFF
CDR3 DNA: TGTGCCAGCAGGTCGTCAAAAATACAGGGGTGGGAGAACACTGAAGCTTTCTTT

D gene: TRBD2
J gene: TRBJ2-3
clone size: -
V gene: TRBV20-1
CDR3 protein: CSASGGGTSGTDTQYF
CDR3 DNA: TGCAGTGCTAGTGGGGGGGGGACTAGCGGCACAGATACGCAGTATTTT

D gene: TRBD1
J gene: TRBJ1-2
clone size: -
V gene: TRBV6-2/TRBV6-3
CDR3 protein: CASSMDRGLGYTF
CDR3 DNA: TGTGCCAGCAGTATGGACAGGGGGCTCGGCTACACCTTC

D gene: -
J gene: TRBJ1-3
clone size: -
V gene: TRBV6-6
CDR3 protein: CASSYSAPSGNTIYF
CDR3 DNA: TGTGCCAGCAGTTACTCGGCCCCCTCTGGAAACACCATATATTTT